This T cell receptor beta chain was captured by sequencing in a study of blood T cell repertoires in COVID-19. Assay used: immunoSEQ multiplex PCR; TCRdb lists only in-frame clones, some missing. There are 360,000 or so clones in the sample; under 90% occur only once, and 1.5% to 2% lies in the top ten. Germline V gene sequence: CDR1 MNHNS, CDR2 SASEGT. V shed 4 bases and J 7 bases; nucleotides not matched to a gene: 9. This CDR3 has 16 residues. The V call is TRBV6-1, the J call TRBJ1-4; 10 bases fit TRBD1. Sample: PBMCs or T cells enriched from blood (not recorded which). This sequence originates from a woman in her 30s who had recovered from COVID-19. CDR3 sequence reads: CASSGLPGQGFEKLFF. The CDR3 nucleotides are TGTGCCAGCAGTGGGCTCCCGGGACAGGGGTTTGAAAAACTGTTTTTT.